This T cell receptor beta chain was sequenced in a study of blood T cell repertoires in COVID-19. Overall study context: COVID-19 samples collected from the United States, Italy and Spain covered acute and convalescent phases. Sample material is recorded as cDNA or gDNA derived from T cells, B-cell-depleted T cells, or PBMCs.

This CDR3 is 13 amino acids long. With 11 bases clipped from V and 5 bases from J, the junction kept 8 bases outside the gene matches. The germline gives CDR1 LNHDA, CDR2 SQIVND (reference sequence). The authors' processing: From reference gene primer amplification, estimates of nucleated cell counts were derived. TCRdb's copy holds only in-frame clones and misses some; the assay was immunoSEQ multiplex PCR. Clonal size and the V and J genes are those of that table, whereas D and trimming came from the DNA. The table includes some 70,000 clones, 82% detected once. This receptor was taken from a woman aged 60-70 years with acute or convalescent COVID-19. The sequenced material came from peripheral blood. The chain is built from TRBV19 and TRBJ1-4, with 7 bases fitting TRBD1. The CDR3 loop is CAVRVRGNEKLFF. The CDR3 coding sequence is TGTGCCGTTCGTGTCAGGGGGAATGAAAAACTGTTTTTT.